Each of the 20 T cell receptor beta chains below was sequenced from the same sample in a study of shared clonotypes between healthy human individuals. Sequencing used immunoSEQ multiplex PCR; TCRdb keeps in-frame clones, though not all of them. The sample has approximately 1.1 million clones, around 78% seen once. The sample taken for sequencing was memory CD4+ T cells from PBMCs. The subset: CD45RA-negative fraction. The source is a man between 18 and 29 years old in good health. Some clones in this sample may be carry-over from other donors' samples.

The rearrangement joins TRBV6-6 to TRBJ2-7; no clear D. The germline V gene has CDR1 MNHNY and CDR2 SVGAGI (reference sequence). V gave up 8 bases and J gave up 3 bases, with 11 bases separating them. The CDR3 has 12 residues. In DNA form, the CDR3 reads TGTGCCAGCTTTTCCTCGGGCTACGAGCAGTACTTC. Amino acid sequence: CASFSSGYEQYF.

The chain carries TRBV7-2 and TRBJ2-4, with a possible D match to TRBD2 (6 bases). CDR3 length equals 14 residues. V lost 3 bases and J lost 6, with 12 bases in between. From germline, CDR1 is SGHTA and CDR2 FQGNSA. The DNA of the CDR3 is TGTGCCAGCAGCTTTGGGGGAGCGGGAAACATTCAGTACTTC. This codes for CASSFGGAGNIQYF. Full variable domain (outside the CDR3, taken from reference TRBV7-2 and TRBJ2-4): GAGVSQSPSNKVTEKGKDVELRCDPISGHTALYWYRQSLGQGLEFLIYFQGNSAPDKSGLPSDRFSAERTGGSVSTLTIQRTQQEDSAVYLCASSFGGAGNIQYFGAGTRLSVL.

The chain uses TRBV5-1 and TRBJ2-3; no definite D call. Germline lookup yields CDR1 SGHRS and CDR2 YFSETQ. The CDR3 has 14 amino acids. V was trimmed by 4 bases and J by 4 bases, leaving 13 bases between them. The CDR3 DNA sequence: TGCGCCAGCAGCGCAACTCCTGGGGCAGATACGCAGTATTTT. Its protein is CASSATPGADTQYF.

This clone has more than one count but fewer than ten. This chain connects TRBV15 to TRBJ1-4, with a weak D call TRBD1 (5 bases). CDR1 and CDR2 (germline): LNHNV, YYDKDF (reference sequence). The CDR3 contains 15 residues. Trimming removed 0 bases from V and 0 bases from J, with 5 bases in between. The CDR3 loop reads CATSREGATNEKLFF. The CDR3 bases are TGTGCCACCAGCAGAGAAGGGGCAACTAATGAAAAACTGTTTTTT.

V and J are TRBV10-3 and TRBJ1-3; no clear D. The germline V gene has CDR1 ENHRY and CDR2 SYGVKD. Trimming took off 2 bases at V and 0 bases at J, with 5 bases between the two ends. The CDR3 extends over 14 amino acids. The CDR3 nucleotides are TGTGCCATCAGTGAGACGGGCTCTGGAAACACCATATATTTT. Translated, it gives CAISETGSGNTIYF.

This sequence joins TRBV7-3 and TRBJ2-7, with D maybe TRBD2 (6 bases). This CDR3 spans 15 amino acids. Trimming removed 3 bases at V and 0 bases at J, with 12 bases between. CDR1 is SGHTA, CDR2 FQGTGA, per germline. CDR3 sequence: CASSLDSGSSYEQYF. In DNA, the CDR3 is TGTGCCAGCAGCTTGGATAGCGGTAGCTCCTACGAGCAGTACTTC.

The chain couples TRBV30 to TRBJ1-2; D might be TRBD1 (5 bases). The V and J ends lost 3 bases and 3 bases respectively, with 11 bases between them. Germline V lookup: CDR1 GTSNPN, CDR2 SVGIG (reference sequence). There are 13 residues in the CDR3. CDR3 amino acids: CAWSPGRDYGYTF. The CDR3 nucleotides are TGTGCCTGGAGCCCAGGCAGGGACTATGGCTACACCTTC.

The chain links TRBV5-6 to TRBJ1-3, with D hard to call. Germline V gives CDR1 SGHDT, CDR2 YYEEEE. The CDR3 spans 14 residues. V shed 2 bases and J shed 2 bases, with 8 bases lying between them. In DNA form, the CDR3 reads TGTGCCAGCAGCTTTACGGGTCCTGGAAACACCATATATTTT. Its translation: CASSFTGPGNTIYF.

The rearrangement links TRBV25-1 to TRBJ2-1; TRBD2 might be the D (6 bases). CDR1 is MGHDK, CDR2 SYGVNS, per germline. V was pared by 7 bases and J by 4 bases, with 23 bases between. The CDR3 has 17 amino acids. CDR3 bases: TGTGCCAGCACCACTAGCCACCAGGGACTGGGTTACAATGAGCAGTTCTTC. Its protein is CASTTSHQGLGYNEQFF.

The rearrangement links TRBV4-1 to TRBJ1-1; 11 nucleotides agree with TRBD1. CDR1 is MGHRA and CDR2 is YSYEKL in the germline V gene. The CDR3 spans 18 residues. Unmatched junction bases numbered 11, after V lost 4 bases and J lost 1 base. CDR3 nucleotide sequence: TGCGCCAGCAGCCTCTTCCCCAGGACAGGGGGCCCGAACACTGAAGCTTTCTTT. The encoded protein is CASSLFPRTGGPNTEAFF.

This chain joins TRBV6-1 and TRBJ2-3; TRBD1 matches at 8 bases. The J segment lost 2 bases and the V segment lost 6 bases, leaving 7 bases of the junction unmatched. Per germline, CDR1 MNHNS and CDR2 SASEGT. The CDR3 is 15 amino acids. DNA of the CDR3: TGTGCCAGCAGAGGACAGGGCCGCATCACAGATACGCAGTATTTT. Protein product: CASRGQGRITDTQYF.

V is TRBV19 and J is TRBJ1-1, with D tentatively TRBD1 (6 bases). The CDR3 contains 13 residues. V lost 5 bases and J 7 bases, leaving 14 bases between the germline ends. Germline loops: CDR1 LNHDA, CDR2 SQIVND (reference sequence). CDR3 in amino acids: CASSPNGQNEAFF. The CDR3 bases are TGTGCCAGTAGTCCAAACGGACAGAATGAAGCTTTCTTT.

The V call is TRBV7-6, the J call TRBJ2-2; no definite D call. The CDR3 contains 17 residues. Trimming cost V 1 base and J 2 bases, with 14 bases left between them. Germline V gene data show CDR1 as SGHVS and CDR2 as FNYEAQ. CDR3 in amino acids: CASSLEGPPDNTGELFF. The CDR3 nucleotides are TGTGCCAGCAGCTTAGAGGGTCCCCCCGATAACACCGGGGAGCTGTTTTTT.

The V call is TRBV12-5, the J call TRBJ2-6; D possibly uses TRBD1 or TRBD2 (5 bases each). Germline-derived CDR1 and CDR2 are LGHNT and FRNRAP. V lost 6 bases and J 0 bases, leaving 9 bases between the germline ends. The CDR3 covers 15 residues. This CDR3 reads CASGRGDSGANVLTF. CDR3 bases: TGTGCTAGTGGCCGAGGGGACTCTGGGGCCAACGTCCTGACTTTC.

This chain joins TRBV29-1 and TRBJ1-1, with 10 bases aligning to TRBD1. This CDR3 spans 15 amino acids. Trimming cost V 3 bases and J 4 bases; bases outside gene matches: 8. Germline V gene data show CDR1 as SQVTM and CDR2 as ANQGSEA. The CDR3 loop is CSVDGTGVWSTEAFF. The CDR3 nucleotides read TGCAGCGTTGATGGGACAGGGGTTTGGAGCACTGAAGCTTTCTTT.

In its sample, this clone was seen once. This chain joins TRBV5-5 and TRBJ2-5, with 10 positions matching TRBD2. The length of the CDR3 is 17 residues. The germline V gene encodes CDR1 SGHKS and CDR2 YYEKEE (reference sequence). The V and J ends lost 2 bases and 5 bases, in that order; junction bases with no gene match: 12. The CDR3 protein is CASSFESGRAGRETQYF. The CDR3 DNA is TGTGCCAGCAGCTTTGAGAGCGGGAGGGCCGGGCGGGAGACCCAGTACTTC.

This chain links TRBV5-4 with TRBJ2-1, with D possibly being TRBD2 (6 bases). Germline CDR1 reads SGHNT; CDR2 reads YYREEE (reference sequence). The V gene lost 4 bases and the J gene lost 15 bases, with 17 bases spanning the gap. The CDR3 consists of 12 residues. The CDR3 loop is CASSHWDSEGFF. The CDR3 DNA reads TGTGCCAGCAGCCACTGGGACTCGGAGGGGTTCTTC.

The J gene is TRBJ2-5, the V gene TRBV7-2; D might be TRBD1 or TRBD2, each matching 5 bases. From germline, CDR1 is SGHTA and CDR2 FQGNSA. V was shortened by 6 bases and J by 2 bases, with 16 bases between the two germline ends. The CDR3 extends over 15 amino acids. The CDR3 nucleotides are TGTGCCAGCAGTCCCCAACGGGGCCGACAAGAGACCCAGTACTTC. It encodes CASSPQRGRQETQYF. The full variable domain, its missing parts supplied by reference TRBV7-2 and TRBJ2-5, is GAGVSQSPSNKVTEKGKDVELRCDPISGHTALYWYRQSLGQGLEFLIYFQGNSAPDKSGLPSDRFSAERTGGSVSTLTIQRTQQEDSAVYLCASSPQRGRQETQYFGPGTRLLVL.

This clone was observed many times. The chain uses TRBV11-2 and TRBJ1-1, with D perhaps TRBD1 (5 bases). This CDR3 has 13 residues. Germline CDR1 and CDR2: SGHAT and FQNNGV. Trimming cost V 2 bases and J 5 bases, with 9 bases left between them. Here the CDR3 reads CASSLTGRTEAFF. For the CDR3, the DNA is TGTGCCAGCAGCTTAACAGGCAGGACTGAAGCTTTCTTT.

The chain carries TRBV9 and TRBJ2-5; no definite D call. The V and J ends lost 4 bases and 5 bases respectively, with 15 bases between them. Germline assignment: CDR1 SGDLS and CDR2 YYNGEE. The CDR3 spans 14 residues. The CDR3: CASSSRILGETQYF. CDR3 DNA sequence: TGTGCCAGCAGCTCCCGGATACTTGGGGAGACCCAGTACTTC.